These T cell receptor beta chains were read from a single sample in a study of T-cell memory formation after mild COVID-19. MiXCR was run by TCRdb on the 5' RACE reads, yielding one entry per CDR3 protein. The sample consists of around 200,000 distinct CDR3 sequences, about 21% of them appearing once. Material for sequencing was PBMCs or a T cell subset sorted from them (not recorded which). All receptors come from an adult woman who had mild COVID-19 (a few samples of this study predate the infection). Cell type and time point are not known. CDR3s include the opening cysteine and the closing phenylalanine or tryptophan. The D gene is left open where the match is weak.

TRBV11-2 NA CASSSEGGYTIYF
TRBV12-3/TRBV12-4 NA CASSLVYRGEAFF
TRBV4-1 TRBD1 CASSNPGTANTEAFF
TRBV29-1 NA CSVTGTANMNTEAFF
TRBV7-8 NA CASSLAIGLVESNYGYTF
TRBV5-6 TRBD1 CASSLSLGQGAGNEQFF
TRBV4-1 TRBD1 CASSQRQGGNTEAFF
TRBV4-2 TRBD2 CASSPKTGLAYEQYF
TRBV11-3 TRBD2 CASSPPGLARNEQYF
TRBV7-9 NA CAHRPGRDYGYTF
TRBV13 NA CASSLSGADIQYF
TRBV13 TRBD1 CASSPKPGTGNTEAFF
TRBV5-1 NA CASSFDRSNEQFF
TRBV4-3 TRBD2 CASSQELAGYEQYF
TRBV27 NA CASSFGGPAYGYTF
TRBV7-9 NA CASSSGSAGTQYF
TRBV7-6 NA CASSPFGTLEQFF
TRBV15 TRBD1 CATSRAGTADEQYF
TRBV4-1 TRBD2 CASSPLAGDQETQYF
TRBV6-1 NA CASSEVEYEQYF
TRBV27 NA CASRRASYTDTQYF
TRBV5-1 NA CASSLIRGQNTEAFF
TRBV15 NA CATSERGGDPYNEQFF
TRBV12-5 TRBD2 CASGYFGGGAYNEQFF
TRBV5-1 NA CASSLGLEELPEAFF
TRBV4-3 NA CASSQEIGRHYEQYF
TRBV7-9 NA CASSFIRDAHNEQFF
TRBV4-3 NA CASSLGGRTWELFF
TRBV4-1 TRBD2 CASSQDWTSTYEQYF
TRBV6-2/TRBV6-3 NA CASSETAAYGTDTQYF
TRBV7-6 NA CASSPTYTGELFF
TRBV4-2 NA CASSLSASGTDNYEQYF
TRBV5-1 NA CASSSSGLGISYNEQFF
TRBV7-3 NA CASSQGYGTDTQYF
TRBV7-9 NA CASSHNPGAGTGELFF
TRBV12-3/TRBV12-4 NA CASSYTRETQYF
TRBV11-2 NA CASSLRVLPIGPDTQYF